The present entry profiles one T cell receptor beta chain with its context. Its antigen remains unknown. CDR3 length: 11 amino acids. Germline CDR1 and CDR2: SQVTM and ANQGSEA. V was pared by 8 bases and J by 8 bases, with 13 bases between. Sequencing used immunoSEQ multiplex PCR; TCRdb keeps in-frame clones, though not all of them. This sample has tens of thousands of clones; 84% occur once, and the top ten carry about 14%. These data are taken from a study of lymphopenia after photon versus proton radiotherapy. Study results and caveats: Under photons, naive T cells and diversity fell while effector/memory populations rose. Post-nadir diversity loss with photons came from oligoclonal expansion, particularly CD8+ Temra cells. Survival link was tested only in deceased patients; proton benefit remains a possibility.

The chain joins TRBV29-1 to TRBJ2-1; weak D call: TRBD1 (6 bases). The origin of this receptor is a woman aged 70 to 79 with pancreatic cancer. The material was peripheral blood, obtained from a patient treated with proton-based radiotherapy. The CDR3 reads CSSYRDDEQFF. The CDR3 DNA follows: TGCAGCTCGTACAGGGATGATGAGCAGTTCTTC.